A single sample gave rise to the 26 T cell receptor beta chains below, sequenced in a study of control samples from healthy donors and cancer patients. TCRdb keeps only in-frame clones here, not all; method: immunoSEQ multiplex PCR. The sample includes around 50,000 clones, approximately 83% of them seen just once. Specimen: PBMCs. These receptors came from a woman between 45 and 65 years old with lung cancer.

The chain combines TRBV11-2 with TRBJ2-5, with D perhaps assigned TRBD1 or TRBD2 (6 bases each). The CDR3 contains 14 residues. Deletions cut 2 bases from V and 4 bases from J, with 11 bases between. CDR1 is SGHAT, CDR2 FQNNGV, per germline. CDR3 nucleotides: TGTGCCAGCAGCTTAAGGGGGGTTTCAGAGACCCAGTACTTC. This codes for CASSLRGVSETQYF. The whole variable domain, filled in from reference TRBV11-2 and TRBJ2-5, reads EAGVAQSPRYKIIEKRQSVAFWCNPISGHATLYWYQQILGQGPKLLIQFQNNGVVDDSQLPKDRFSAERLKGVDSTLKIQPAKLEDSAVYLCASSLRGVSETQYFGPGTRLLVL.

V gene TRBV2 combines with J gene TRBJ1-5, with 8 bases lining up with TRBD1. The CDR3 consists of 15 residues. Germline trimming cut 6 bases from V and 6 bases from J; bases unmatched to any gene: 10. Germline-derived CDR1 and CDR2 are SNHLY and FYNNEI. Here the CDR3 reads CASSPDGQGGQPQHF. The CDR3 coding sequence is TGTGCCAGCAGCCCGGACGGACAGGGCGGTCAGCCCCAGCATTTT.

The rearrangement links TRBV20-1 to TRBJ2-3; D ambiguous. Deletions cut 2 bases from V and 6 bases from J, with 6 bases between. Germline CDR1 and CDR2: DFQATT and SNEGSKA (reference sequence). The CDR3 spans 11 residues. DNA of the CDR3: TGCAGTGCTAGACTTCCTGATACGCAGTATTTT. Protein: CSARLPDTQYF.

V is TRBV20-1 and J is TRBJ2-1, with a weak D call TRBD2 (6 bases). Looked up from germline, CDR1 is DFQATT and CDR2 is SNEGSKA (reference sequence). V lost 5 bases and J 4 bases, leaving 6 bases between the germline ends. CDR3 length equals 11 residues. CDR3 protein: CSAGGYNEQFF. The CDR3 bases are TGCAGTGCTGGGGGGTACAATGAGCAGTTCTTC.

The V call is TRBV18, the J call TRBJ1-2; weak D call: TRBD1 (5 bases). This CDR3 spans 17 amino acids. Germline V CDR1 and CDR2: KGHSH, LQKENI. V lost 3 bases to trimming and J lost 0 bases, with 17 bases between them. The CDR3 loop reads CASSPLGGVPANYGYTF. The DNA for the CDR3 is TGTGCCAGCTCACCCCTGGGGGGTGTACCAGCTAACTATGGCTACACCTTC.

CDR3 in DNA: TGTGCCAGTTGCCTCGACAGGAACAGCTATGGCTACACCTTC. Protein sequence: CASCLDRNSYGYTF. The rearrangement uses TRBV18 and TRBJ1-2, with a weak D call TRBD1 (6 bases). V lost 9 bases and J lost 4, with 18 bases in between. This CDR3 comprises 14 residues. Germline CDR1 and CDR2: KGHSH and LQKENI.

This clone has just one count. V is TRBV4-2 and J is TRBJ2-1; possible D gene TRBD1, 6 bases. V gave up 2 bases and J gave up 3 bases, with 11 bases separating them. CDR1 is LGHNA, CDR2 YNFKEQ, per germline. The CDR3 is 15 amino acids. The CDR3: CASSQRGFRYNEQFF. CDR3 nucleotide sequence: TGTGCCAGCAGCCAAAGGGGGTTCCGCTACAATGAGCAGTTCTTC.

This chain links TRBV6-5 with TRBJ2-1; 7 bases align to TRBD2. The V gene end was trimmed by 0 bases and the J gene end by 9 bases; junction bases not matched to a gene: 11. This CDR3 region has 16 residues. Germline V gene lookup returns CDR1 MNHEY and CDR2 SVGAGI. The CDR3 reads CASSYSASGSLGEQFF. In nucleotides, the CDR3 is TGTGCCAGCAGTTACTCGGCTAGCGGAAGTTTGGGTGAGCAGTTCTTC.

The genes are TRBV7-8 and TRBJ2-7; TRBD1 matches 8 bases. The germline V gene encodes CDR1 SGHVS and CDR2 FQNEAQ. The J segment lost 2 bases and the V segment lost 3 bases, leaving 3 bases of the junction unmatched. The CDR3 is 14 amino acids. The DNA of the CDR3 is TGTGCCAGCAGCTTGTCAGGGGGCCCCTACGAGCAGTACTTC. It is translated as CASSLSGGPYEQYF.

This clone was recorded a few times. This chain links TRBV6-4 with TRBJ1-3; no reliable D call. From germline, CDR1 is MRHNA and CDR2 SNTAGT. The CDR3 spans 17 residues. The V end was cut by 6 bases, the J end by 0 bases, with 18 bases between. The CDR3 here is CASRTTVREISGNTIYF. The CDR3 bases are TGTGCCAGCAGGACTACTGTAAGAGAAATCTCTGGAAACACCATATATTTT.

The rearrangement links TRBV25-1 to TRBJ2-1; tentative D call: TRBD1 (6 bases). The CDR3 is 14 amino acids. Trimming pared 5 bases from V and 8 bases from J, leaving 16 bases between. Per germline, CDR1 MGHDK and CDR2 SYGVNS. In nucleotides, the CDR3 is TGTGCCAGCAGTCTGTCAGGGGTCAGGTATGAGCAGTTCTTC. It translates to CASSLSGVRYEQFF. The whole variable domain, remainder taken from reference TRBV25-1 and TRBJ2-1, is EADIYQTPRYLVIGTGKKITLECSQTMGHDKMYWYQQDPGMELHLIHYSYGVNSTEKGDLSSESTVSRIRTEHFPLTLESARPSHTSQYLCASSLSGVRYEQFFGPGTRLTVL.

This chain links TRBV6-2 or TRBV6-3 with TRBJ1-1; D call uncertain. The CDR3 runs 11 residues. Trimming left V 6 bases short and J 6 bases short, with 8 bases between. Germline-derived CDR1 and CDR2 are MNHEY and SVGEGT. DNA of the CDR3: TGTGCCAGCAGATACGTCGCTGAAGCTTTCTTT. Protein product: CASRYVAEAFF.

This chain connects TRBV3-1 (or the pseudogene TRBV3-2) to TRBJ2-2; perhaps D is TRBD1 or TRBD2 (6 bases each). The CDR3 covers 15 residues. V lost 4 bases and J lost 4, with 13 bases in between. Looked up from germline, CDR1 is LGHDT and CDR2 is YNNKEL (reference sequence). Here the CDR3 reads CASSRTGALTGELFF. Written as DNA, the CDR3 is TGTGCCAGCAGCCGTACGGGGGCCCTCACCGGGGAGCTGTTTTTT.

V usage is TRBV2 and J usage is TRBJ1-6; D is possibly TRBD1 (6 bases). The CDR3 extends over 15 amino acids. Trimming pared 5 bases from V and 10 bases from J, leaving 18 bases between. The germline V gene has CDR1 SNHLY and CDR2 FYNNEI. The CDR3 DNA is TGTGCCAGCAGTCCTCTGACAGGTGAAGAGTCACCCCTCCACTTT. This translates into CASSPLTGEESPLHF.

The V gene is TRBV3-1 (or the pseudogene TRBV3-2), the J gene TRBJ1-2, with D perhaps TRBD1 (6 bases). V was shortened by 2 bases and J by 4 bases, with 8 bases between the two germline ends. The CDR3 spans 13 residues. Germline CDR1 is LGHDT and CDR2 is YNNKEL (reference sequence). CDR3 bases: TGTGCCAGCAGCCAAAGAGGGGGCTATGGCTACACCTTC. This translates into CASSQRGGYGYTF.

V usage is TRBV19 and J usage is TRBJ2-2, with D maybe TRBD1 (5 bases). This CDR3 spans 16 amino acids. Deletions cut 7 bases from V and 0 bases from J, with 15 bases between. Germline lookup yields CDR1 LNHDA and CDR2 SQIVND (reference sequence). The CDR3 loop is CASKNWGDANTGELFF. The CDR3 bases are TGTGCCAGTAAGAATTGGGGCGACGCGAACACCGGGGAGCTGTTTTTT.

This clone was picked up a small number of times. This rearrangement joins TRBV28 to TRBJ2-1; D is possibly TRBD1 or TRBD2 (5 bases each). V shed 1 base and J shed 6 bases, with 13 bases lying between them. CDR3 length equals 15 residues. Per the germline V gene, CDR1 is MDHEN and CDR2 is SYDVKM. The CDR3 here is CASSLFRDATNEQFF. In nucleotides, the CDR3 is TGTGCCAGCAGTTTATTTCGGGACGCGACCAATGAGCAGTTCTTC.

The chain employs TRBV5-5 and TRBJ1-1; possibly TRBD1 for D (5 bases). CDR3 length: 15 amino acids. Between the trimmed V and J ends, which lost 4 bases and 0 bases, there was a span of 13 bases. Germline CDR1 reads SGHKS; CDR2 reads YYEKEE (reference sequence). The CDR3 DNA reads TGTGCCAGCAGCACCAGGGACGGCATGAACACTGAAGCTTTCTTT. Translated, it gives CASSTRDGMNTEAFF.

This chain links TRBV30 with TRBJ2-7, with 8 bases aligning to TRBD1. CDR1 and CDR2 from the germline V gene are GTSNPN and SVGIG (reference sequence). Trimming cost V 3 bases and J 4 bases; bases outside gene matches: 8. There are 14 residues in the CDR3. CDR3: CAWRANGQGYEQYF. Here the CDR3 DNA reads TGTGCCTGGAGGGCGAATGGACAGGGTTACGAGCAGTACTTC.

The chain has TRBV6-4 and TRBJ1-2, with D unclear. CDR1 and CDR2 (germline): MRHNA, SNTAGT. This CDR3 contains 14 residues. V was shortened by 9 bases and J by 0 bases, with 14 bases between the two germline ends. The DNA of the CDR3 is TGTGCCAGGAGTTGGCGAAATACTAACTATGGCTACACCTTC. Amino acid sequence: CARSWRNTNYGYTF.

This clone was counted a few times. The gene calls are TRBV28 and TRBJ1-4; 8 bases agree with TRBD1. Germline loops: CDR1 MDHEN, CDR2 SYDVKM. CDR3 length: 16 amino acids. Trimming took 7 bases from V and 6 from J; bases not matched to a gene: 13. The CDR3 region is CASTSWGGQVDEKLFF. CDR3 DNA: TGTGCCAGCACTTCTTGGGGGGGACAGGTAGATGAAAAACTGTTTTTT.

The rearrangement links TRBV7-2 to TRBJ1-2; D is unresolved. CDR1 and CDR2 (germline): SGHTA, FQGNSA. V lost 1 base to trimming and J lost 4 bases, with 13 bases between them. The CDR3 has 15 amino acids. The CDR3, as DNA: TGTGCCAGCAGCTTAGTCCGCAAGGACTTCTATGGCTACACCTTC. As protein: CASSLVRKDFYGYTF.

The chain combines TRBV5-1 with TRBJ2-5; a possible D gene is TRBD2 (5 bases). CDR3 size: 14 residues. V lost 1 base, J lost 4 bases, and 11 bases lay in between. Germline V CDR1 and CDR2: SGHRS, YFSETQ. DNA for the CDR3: TGCGCCAGCAGCTTGCCGCGGGTCGGAGAGACCCAGTACTTC. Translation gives CASSLPRVGETQYF.

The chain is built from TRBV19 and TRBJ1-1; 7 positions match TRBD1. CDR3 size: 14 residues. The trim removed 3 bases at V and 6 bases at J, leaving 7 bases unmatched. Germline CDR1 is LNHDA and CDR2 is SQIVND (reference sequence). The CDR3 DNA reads TGTGCCAGTAGTATGACAGGGAGTAGCTCTGAAGCTTTCTTT. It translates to CASSMTGSSSEAFF.

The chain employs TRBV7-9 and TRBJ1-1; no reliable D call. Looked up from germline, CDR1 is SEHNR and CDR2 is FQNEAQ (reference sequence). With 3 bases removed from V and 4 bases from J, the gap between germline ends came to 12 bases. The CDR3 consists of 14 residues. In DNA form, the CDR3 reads TGTGCCAGCAGCTTTAAGGATGAGTTCACTGAAGCTTTCTTT. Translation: CASSFKDEFTEAFF.

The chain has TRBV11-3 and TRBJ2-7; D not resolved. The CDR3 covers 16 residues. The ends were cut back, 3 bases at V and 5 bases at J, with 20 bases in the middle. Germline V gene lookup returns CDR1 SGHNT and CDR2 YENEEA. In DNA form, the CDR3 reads TGTGCCAGCAGCTTTCTCCATCCGGGCAGCGTCCACGAGCAGTACTTC. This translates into CASSFLHPGSVHEQYF.